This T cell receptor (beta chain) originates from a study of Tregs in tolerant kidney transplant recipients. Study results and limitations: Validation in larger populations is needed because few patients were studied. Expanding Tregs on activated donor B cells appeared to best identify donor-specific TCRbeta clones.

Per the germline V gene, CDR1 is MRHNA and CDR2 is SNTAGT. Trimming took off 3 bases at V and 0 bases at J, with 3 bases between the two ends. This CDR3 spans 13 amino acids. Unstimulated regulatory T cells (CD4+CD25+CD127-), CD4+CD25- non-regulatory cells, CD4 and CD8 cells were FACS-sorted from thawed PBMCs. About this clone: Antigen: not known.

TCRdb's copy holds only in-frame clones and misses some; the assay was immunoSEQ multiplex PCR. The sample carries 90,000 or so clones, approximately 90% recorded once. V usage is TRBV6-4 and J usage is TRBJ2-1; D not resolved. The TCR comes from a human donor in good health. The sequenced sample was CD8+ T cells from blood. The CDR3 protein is CASSEGSYNEQFF. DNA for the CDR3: TGTGCCAGCAGTGAGGGCTCCTACAATGAGCAGTTCTTC.